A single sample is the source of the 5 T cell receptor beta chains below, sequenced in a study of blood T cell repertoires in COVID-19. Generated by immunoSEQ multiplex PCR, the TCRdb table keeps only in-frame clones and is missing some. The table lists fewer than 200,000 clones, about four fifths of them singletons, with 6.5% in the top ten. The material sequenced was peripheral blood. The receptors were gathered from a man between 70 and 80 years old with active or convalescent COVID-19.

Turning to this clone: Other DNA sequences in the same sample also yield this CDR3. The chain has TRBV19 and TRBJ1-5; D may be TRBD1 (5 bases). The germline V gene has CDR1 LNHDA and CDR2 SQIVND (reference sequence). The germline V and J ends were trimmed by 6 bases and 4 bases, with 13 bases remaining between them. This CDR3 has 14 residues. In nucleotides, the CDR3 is TGTGCCAGTAGCGCAGGACAAAAAAATCAGCCCCAGCATTTT. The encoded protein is CASSAGQKNQPQHF.

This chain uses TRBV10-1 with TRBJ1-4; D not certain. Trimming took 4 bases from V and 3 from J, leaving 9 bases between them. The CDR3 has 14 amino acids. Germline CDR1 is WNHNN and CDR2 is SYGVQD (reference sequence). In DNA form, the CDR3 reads TGCGCCAGCAGTGGAGAGGCCTCTAATGAAAAACTGTTTTTT. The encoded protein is CASSGEASNEKLFF.

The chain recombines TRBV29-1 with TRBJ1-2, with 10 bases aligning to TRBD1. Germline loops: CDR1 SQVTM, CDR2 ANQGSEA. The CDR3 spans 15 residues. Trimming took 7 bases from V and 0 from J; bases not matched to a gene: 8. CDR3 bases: TGCAGCGCCCGGACAGGGGGGGGTCCTAACTATGGCTACACCTTC. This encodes CSARTGGGPNYGYTF. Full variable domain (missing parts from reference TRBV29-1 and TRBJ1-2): SAVISQKPSRDICQRGTSLTIQCQVDSQVTMMFWYRQQPGQSLTLIATANQGSEATYESGFVIDKFPISRPNLTFSTLTVSNMSPEDSSIYLCSARTGGGPNYGYTFGSGTRLTVV.

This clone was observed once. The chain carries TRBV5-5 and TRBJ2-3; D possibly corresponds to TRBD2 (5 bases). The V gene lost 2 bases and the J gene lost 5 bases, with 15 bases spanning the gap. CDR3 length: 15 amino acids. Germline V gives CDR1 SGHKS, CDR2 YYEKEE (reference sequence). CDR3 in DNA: TGTGCCAGCAGCTTACGGCCGGGGATGGTAGATACGCAGTATTTT. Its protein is CASSLRPGMVDTQYF.

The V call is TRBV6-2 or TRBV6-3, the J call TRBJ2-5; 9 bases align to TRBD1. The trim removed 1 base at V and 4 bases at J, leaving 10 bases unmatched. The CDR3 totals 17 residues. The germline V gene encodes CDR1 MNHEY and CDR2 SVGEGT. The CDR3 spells CASSYYGTGFAGETQYF. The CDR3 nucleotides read TGTGCCAGCAGTTACTACGGGACAGGGTTTGCGGGAGAGACCCAGTACTTC.